This T cell receptor beta chain stems from a study of blood T cells in healthy people across ages (dated by TCRdb to 2013 to 2016). Context from the whole study: In model experiments, roughly one uniquely barcoded TCR beta cDNA molecule per two T cells was captured by template switching. Age-related changes in TCR beta repertoire diversity were measured in the study by deep sequencing normalized with unique cDNA molecular identifiers. The donors were split into four age groups: young (average about 16 years), middle-aged (roughly 39), aged (roughly 65) and long-lived (under 85). To avoid experimental bias, donors of different ages were randomly spread across the sequencing lanes. For two donors (one aged 18 to 29 and one aged 80 or older), the study analyzed two additional independent replicas of 1 million unique cDNA reads from the same blood draw. Findings and caveats that apply to the study as a whole: The long-lived group showed more naive CD4+ T cells, fewer expanded clones and increased TCR diversity than the aged group, suggesting age selection. Observed TCR beta diversity per million T cells fell roughly linearly with age, and a significant reduction was already apparent by age roughly 40. Because profiling used bulk unsorted PBMCs, naive and antigen-experienced compartments could not be compared conclusively. The CMV infection status of donors was not known, potentially confounding age-related changes in expanded clonotypes. Estimates of total diversity from one million sequenced T cells were regarded as lower bounds and underestimates. The percentage of naive T cells measured by flow cytometry correlated strongly with observed TCR beta diversity.

Comments on this clonotype: What antigen it recognizes has not been identified. Base-call qualities are not available, and no considerably larger clone is one nucleotide away.

The donors were a few dozen Caucasian individuals from Russia, aged roughly 6 to 100 years, who were systemically healthy. Each donor gave ten milliliters of peripheral blood, collected into EDTA-treated Vacutainer tubes. Ficoll-Paque density-gradient centrifugation was used to isolate PBMCs, with at least 6.5 million per sample. Trizol reagent was used to extract total RNA from PBMCs, with at least 5.5 micrograms per sample. For every donor, an aliquot of PBMCs went through flow cytometry to measure the percentages of naive CD45RAhigh/CD27high T cells. Library preparation used 5' RACE. The instrument was an Illumina HiSeq 2500. The second PCR ran for roughly 7 to 12 cycles and used a J-beta primer mix along with a sample-barcoded 5' primer. Each TCR beta cDNA molecule received a unique molecular identifier from a template-switch 5' adaptor carrying 12 random nucleotides. Each sample yielded at least 3 million CDR3-containing paired-end reads. All of the RNA was converted into first-strand cDNA using the Mint cDNA synthesis kit, with a TRBC-specific oligonucleotide serving as the primer. Following uracil-DNA glycosylase treatment, a first 18-cycle PCR with universal primers M1SS and BC2_uni_R was performed on all cDNA. On the study's bioinformatics: Normalization of each sample was performed by random selection of 1 million high-quality reads, each carrying a distinct molecular identifier. Instead of being binned into consensus sequences, reads that shared molecular identifiers were thrown out. MiTCR, with a Q25 quality threshold and the strictest error-elimination algorithm, was used for CDR3 identification, clonotype clustering and error correction. A nonparametric unseen species model using Euler transformation provided a lower-bound estimate of total TCR beta diversity. TCRdb's own reprocessing of the public reads used fastp at Q25 and MiXCR and kept productive beta chains. CDR3 protein sequences are deduplicated, and each keeps its most common genes and DNA. The V and J calls come from TCRdb's annotation, not from the publication. The sample contains roughly 800,000 distinct CDR3 sequences, 55% to 70% of them found a single time. The leading ten clones occupy 20% to 25% of the sample.

This clonotype originated in a man aged 25-45 years in good health. Sequencing used blood.

CDR3 region: CSASRTGMSEAFF. The sequenced DNA: TGCAGTGCTAGCCGGACAGGGATGAGTGAAGCTTTCTTT. In this chain, TRBV20-1 is recombined with TRBJ1-1, with TRBD1 identical over 8 junction bases. The germline V gene (reference sequence) supplies CDR1 DFQATT and CDR2 SNEGSKA. Taken from cysteine to phenylalanine, the CDR3 has 13 residues. The only DNA kept is the CDR3, 39 bases in frame from the first base. V trim: 3 bases; J trim: 7 bases; unmatched bases: 7.